This TCR beta chain is drawn from a study of blood T cells in healthy people across ages. Individuals who donated were healthy Caucasians from Russia aged roughly 6 to 100. With a J-beta primer mix and a sample-barcoded 5' primer, a second PCR ran 7 to 11 cycles. Samples each returned at least 3 million CDR3-containing paired-end reads. Via MiXCR, TCRdb re-called the 5' RACE reads, giving one row per CDR3 protein. The top ten clones hold more than 15% of a sample with some 640,000 distinct CDR3 sequences, under 30% of them seen once. The CDR3 contains 15 residues. Germline V CDR1 and CDR2: SGHNT, YYREEE (reference sequence).

The clonotype was recovered from a woman older than 75 in good health. The rearrangement links TRBV5-4 to TRBJ2-4; TRBD2 aligns across 7 bases. The end of the DNA is better explained by TRBJ2-5, so the J call may be wrong. Sample: blood. The CDR3 DNA reads as TGTGCCAGCAGCTTCGGGGGGTCGGGGAAAGAGACCCAGTACTTC. Amino acid sequence: CASSFGGSGKETQYF.